This record covers a single T cell receptor (beta chain). The antigen this receptor binds is unknown. No base-level quality is on record; no much larger clone is a single base apart. At the junction V is shortened by 3 bases and J by 4 bases, with 13 bases in between. Spanning cysteine to phenylalanine, the CDR3 consists of 15 amino acids. Just CDR3 DNA is preserved here, 45 bases in frame from base 1. From the germline V gene, CDR1 is LGHNA and CDR2 is YNFKEQ. The immunoSEQ Assay, a bias-controlled multiplex PCR, was used to amplify TCRbeta CDR3 regions from genomic DNA. The paper's data handling went like this. The number of nucleated cells in each sample was estimated from the amplification of reference gene primers within the assay. Sequence reads were collapsed and filtered to measure the absolute abundance of every unique TCRbeta CDR3 rearrangement. For each sample, productive Simpson clonality was calculated as the square root of Simpson's diversity index across productive rearrangements. Here the immuneACCESS table is served through TCRdb, limited to in-frame sequences with V and J called. Missing clones are a known gap in these copies; in checked studies unresolved V genes cover under half, and the rest lacks a known reason. That table supplies the V and J calls and clone size; D and trimming were determined from the DNA. A total of some 210,000 clones appear in this sample, about 90% of them only once. The ten largest make up more than 0.95% of the sample.

This sample is drawn from a study of blood T cell repertoires in COVID-19 (dated by TCRdb to between 2020 and 2021). Regarding the complete study: Collaborator samples came from the United States, Italy and Spain and covered acute and convalescent phases of COVID-19. The material from the prospective study consisted of cDNA or gDNA derived from T cells, B-cell-depleted T cells, or PBMCs. Deeply sampled blood TCRbeta repertoires from subjects exposed to, actively infected with, or recovered from COVID-19 were included in the dataset. The repertoires were released in a freely available public database meant as a resource for research on the immune response to SARS-CoV-2. Samples were obtained from the ongoing ImmuneRACE study (first 160 participants) and from over a thousand subjects provided by 6 global collaborators. Sample metadata almost always included a de-identified subject ID, COVID-19 status, age in years and sex. Where available, HLA class I and class II types were taken from metadata supplied by the sample provider and were not determined by assay-based typing. Summary of the overall study and its limitations: The amount of clinical and demographic metadata varied by source and participant and was provided uncurated.

Whole blood was collected in K2EDTA tubes by collaborating institutions according to the institutions' own protocols. For TCRbeta analysis, collaborators shipped samples as frozen whole blood, isolated PBMCs, or DNA extracted from either of those sample types. The specimen sequenced was peripheral blood. The rearranged segments are TRBV4-2 and TRBJ1-5; the D gene identity is not certain. This clonotype originated in a man aged 25-45 years with acute or convalescent COVID-19. The DNA sequence is TGTGCCAGCAGCCATTCAGAGGGCAAGAATCAGCCCCAGCATTTT. Translation gives CASSHSEGKNQPQHF.